These T cell receptor beta chains were read from a single sample in a study of blood T cells in healthy people across ages. In TCRdb, the 5' RACE reads were re-called with MiXCR into one record per CDR3 protein. The sample yields 1.8 million or so distinct CDR3 sequences, roughly two fifths seen once. The specimen sequenced was blood. The source of these receptors is a human donor in good health. Each CDR3 is given with its conserved first and last residue. D genes are given only for firm matches. Size values are once, few and many counts, or a class for expanded clones, and some rows have none.

V	J	size	D	CDR3	DNA
TRBV7-2	TRBJ2-5	few	TRBD2	CASSLAGLAGNQETQYF	TGTGCCAGCAGCTTAGCGGGGCTAGCGGGAAACCAAGAGACCCAGTACTTC
TRBV25-1	TRBJ1-1	NA	NA	CASSEVWGTEAFF	TGTGCCAGCAGTGAAGTCTGGGGGACTGAAGCTTTCTTT
TRBV6-2/TRBV6-3	TRBJ1-2	NA	NA	CASSYVGAGYGYTF	TGTGCCAGCAGTTACGTGGGGGCAGGATATGGCTACACCTTC
TRBV29-1	TRBJ2-5	many	TRBD2	CSALAGGTETQYF	TGCAGCGCCCTAGCGGGGGGCACAGAGACCCAGTACTTC
TRBV11-2	TRBJ1-4	few	NA	CASSQGLGYEKLFF	TGTGCCAGCAGCCAGGGGTTGGGGTATGAAAAACTGTTTTTT
TRBV29-1	TRBJ2-3	NA	NA	CSVDGSGEYGTDTQYF	TGCAGCGTCGACGGCAGTGGGGAGTACGGCACAGATACGCAGTATTTT
TRBV12-3/TRBV12-4	TRBJ1-1	once	TRBD1	CASSSRGTLNTEAFF	TGTGCCAGCAGTTCCAGGGGGACCCTGAACACTGAAGCTTTCTTT
TRBV4-1	TRBJ1-2	NA	NA	CASSPTQMTGHGYTF	TGCGCCAGCAGCCCTACCCAAATGACAGGACATGGCTACACCTTC
TRBV19	TRBJ1-5	NA	TRBD1	CASSTGTGLSNQPQHF	TGTGCCAGTAGTACCGGGACAGGCCTTAGCAATCAGCCCCAGCATTTT
TRBV20-1	TRBJ2-3	few	NA	CSAIPGDLTDTQYF	TGCAGTGCCATTCCGGGGGACCTCACAGATACGCAGTATTTT
TRBV7-8	TRBJ2-7	NA	NA	CASSFPGMGYVAYEQYF	TGTGCCAGCAGCTTCCCCGGTATGGGGTACGTCGCCTACGAGCAGTACTTC
TRBV10-3	TRBJ2-5	NA	TRBD2	CASTSGPAGETQYF	TGTGCCTCCACTAGCGGGCCTGCTGGGGAGACCCAGTACTTC
TRBV6-5	TRBJ1-2	NA	NA	CVSTYGGYGYTF	TGTGTCAGCACCTACGGGGGTTATGGCTACACCTTC
TRBV7-9	TRBJ2-1	NA	TRBD2	CASSSFLNTLTSGRVNEQFF	TGTGCCAGCAGCTCCTTTCTTAATACCTTGACTAGCGGGCGGGTCAATGAGCAGTTCTTC
TRBV6-1	TRBJ1-1	NA	TRBD1	CASSPHPGGEDFTEAFF	TGTGCCAGCAGTCCGCACCCAGGGGGCGAGGATTTCACTGAAGCTTTCTTT
TRBV7-2	TRBJ2-3	NA	TRBD2	CASSSTPGLAQDTQYF	TGTGCCAGCAGCTCAACACCGGGACTAGCCCAAGATACGCAGTATTTT
TRBV15	TRBJ1-1	few	NA	CATSSLPGPEAFF	TGTGCCACCAGCAGTCTACCGGGTCCCGAAGCTTTCTTT
TRBV10-2	TRBJ2-1	few	NA	CASSDGANNEQFF	TGCGCCAGCAGTGATGGGGCAAACAATGAGCAGTTCTTC
TRBV24-1	TRBJ1-5	NA	NA	CATSGTLSNQPQHF	TGTGCCACCAGTGGTACACTCAGCAATCAGCCCCAGCATTTT
TRBV6-6	TRBJ1-2	few	NA	CASSYPRGPYGYTF	TGTGCCAGCAGTTACCCCCGGGGCCCCTATGGCTACACCTTC
TRBV5-1	TRBJ1-5	few	TRBD1	CASSLGPVSGGHQPQHF	TGCGCCAGCAGCTTGGGACCCGTTTCAGGGGGCCATCAGCCCCAGCATTTT
TRBV7-9	TRBJ1-2	few	TRBD1	CASSPDRGQSYGYTF	TGTGCCAGCAGCCCGGACAGGGGGCAAAGCTATGGCTACACCTTC
TRBV4-3	TRBJ1-3	NA	NA	CASSPTVYPVEGGNTIYF	TGCGCCAGCAGCCCCACGGTCTACCCCGTGGAAGGAGGAAACACCATATATTTT
TRBV4-2	TRBJ1-2	NA	TRBD1	CASSQGTGDPYGYTF	TGTGCCAGCAGCCAGGGTACAGGGGACCCGTATGGCTACACCTTC
TRBV7-3	TRBJ2-5	NA	TRBD1	CASSLGGQGSGTQYF	TGTGCCAGCAGTTTAGGGGGACAGGGGAGCGGGACCCAGTACTTC